This T cell receptor (beta chain) was observed in a study of T cells after yellow fever vaccination. On the study more broadly: Low-cell-number fractions underwent preparation using SMART-Seq v4 Ultra Low Input. Study-wide results and limits: Reappearance after the booster was seen for most primary-vaccination clones, at 95% to 97% CD4 and about 90% CD8. It was a small share of clonotypes that appeared in both CD4 and CD8 compartments. By day 5 rather than day 15, the secondary response had peaked, though it was weaker.

Each CDR3 protein is one row after TCRdb ran MiXCR on the 5' RACE reads. The sample lists around 610,000 distinct CDR3 sequences, approximately 12% occurring once. Many counts were recorded for this clonotype. Its matching antigen is unknown. Germline CDR1 is SEHNR and CDR2 is FQNEAQ (reference sequence). Trimming cost V 2 bases and J 4 bases, with 7 bases left between them. The CDR3 contains 13 residues. The chain combines TRBV7-9 with TRBJ2-3; no firm D call. The sequence derives from a man aged 25 to 40 who received the YFV17D yellow fever vaccine. Sequenced here: PBMCs, sampled on the day of the yellow fever booster vaccination. Here the CDR3 reads CASSLSPADTQYF. CDR3 coding DNA: TGTGCCAGCAGCTTATCTCCAGCAGATACGCAGTATTTT.